This TCR beta chain came from a study of T cells in pancreatic ductal adenocarcinoma. Whole-study results and caveats: Compared with tumor, blood showed more total productive templates and 6.5 to 10-fold more clonotypes.

TCRdb keeps only in-frame clones here, not all; method: immunoSEQ multiplex PCR. The sample records about 12,000 clones, about nine tenths being singletons. V was pared by 6 bases and J by 9 bases, with 3 bases of the junction left unmatched. The germline V gene has CDR1 MNHNY and CDR2 SVGAGI (reference sequence). CDR3 length: 12 amino acids. In the case of this clone: Its specificity is unknown.

Selected pancreatic ductal adenocarcinoma patients had undergone surgery without neoadjuvant therapy. The sequenced sample was PBMCs. The clonotype was recovered from a human donor with pancreatic ductal adenocarcinoma. V is TRBV6-6 and J is TRBJ2-1; 9 bases agree with TRBD1. CDR3 DNA sequence: TGTGCCAGCAGGACAGGGGGAACTGAGCAGTTCTTC. Its protein is CASRTGGTEQFF.